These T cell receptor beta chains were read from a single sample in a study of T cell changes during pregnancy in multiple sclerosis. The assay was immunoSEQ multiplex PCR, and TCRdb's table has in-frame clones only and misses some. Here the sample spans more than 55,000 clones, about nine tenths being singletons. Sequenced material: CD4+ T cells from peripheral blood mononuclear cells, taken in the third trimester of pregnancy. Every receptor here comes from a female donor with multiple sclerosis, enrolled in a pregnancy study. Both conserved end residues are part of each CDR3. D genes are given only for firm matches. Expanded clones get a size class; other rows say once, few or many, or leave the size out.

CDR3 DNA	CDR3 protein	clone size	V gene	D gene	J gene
TGTGCCAGCAGCCCTAGAGCGGGGGGGTTAGATACGCAGTATTTT	CASSPRAGGLDTQYF	-	TRBV7-2	TRBD2	TRBJ2-3
TGTGCCTTTTCACAGGGGGCCAACTATGGCTACACCTTC	CAFSQGANYGYTF	-	TRBV10-3	TRBD1	TRBJ1-2
TGTGCCAGCAGCTTGGGTTCGGGACTAGCGGGAGTCGAAAAGTTCTTC	CASSLGSGLAGVEKFF	-	TRBV7-8	TRBD2	TRBJ2-1
TGTGCCAGCAGTCAACAGGGGGAGGCTAACTATGGCTACACCTTC	CASSQQGEANYGYTF	-	TRBV6-5	TRBD1	TRBJ1-2
TGCGCCAGCAGCCAAGATTCCGGACAGTTGCCCGGTAATTCACCCCTCCACTTT	CASSQDSGQLPGNSPLHF	-	TRBV4-3	-	TRBJ1-6
TGTGCCAGCAGCCCGGGACATGGCAATGAGCAGTTCTTC	CASSPGHGNEQFF	-	TRBV5-4	-	TRBJ2-1
TGTGCCAGCAGTGAAGCCTGGGTGCTAGGCACTGAAGCTTTCTTT	CASSEAWVLGTEAFF	-	TRBV6-1	-	TRBJ1-1
TGTGCCAGCAGGTCAGGGGGAGAGACCCAGTACTTC	CASRSGGETQYF	-	TRBV2	TRBD1	TRBJ2-5
TGTGCCAGCAGCCAAGATGGGGAGTTTTTGGGCACAGATACGCAGTATTTT	CASSQDGEFLGTDTQYF	-	TRBV14	-	TRBJ2-3
TGTGCCAGCAGCCCACCTCAGGGCCTCGAGGAGACCCAGTACTTC	CASSPPQGLEETQYF	-	TRBV7-6	-	TRBJ2-5
TGTGCCAGCAGCGCCCTTAAAAAGCGGGGGGTTTACGAGCAGTACTTC	CASSALKKRGVYEQYF	-	TRBV7-9	TRBD2	TRBJ2-7
TGCGCCAGCAGCGTAGGGACAGGGGCGAACACCGGGGAGCTGTTTTTT	CASSVGTGANTGELFF	-	TRBV5-1	TRBD1	TRBJ2-2
TGTGCCAGCAGCTTTACGAGGGAAGATACGCAGTATTTT	CASSFTREDTQYF	-	TRBV7-6	-	TRBJ2-3
TGTGCCAGCAGTTACTCGACAGGGCCCACCGGGGAGCTGTTTTTT	CASSYSTGPTGELFF	-	TRBV6-5	TRBD1	TRBJ2-2
TGCAGCGTTTCCGGGGGAAATGAAAAACTGTTTTTT	CSVSGGNEKLFF	-	TRBV29-1	-	TRBJ1-4
TGTGCCAGCAGCAGGCGGGGAAATGACAATGAGCAGTTCTTC	CASSRRGNDNEQFF	-	TRBV11-1	-	TRBJ2-1
TGTGCCAGTACCCAGGGGAGCGGGAGGGCTCAAGAGACCCAGTACTTC	CASTQGSGRAQETQYF	once	TRBV19	TRBD2	TRBJ2-5
TGTGCCAGCAGATTTCTGGCAGGGGTGTATGGCTACACCTTC	CASRFLAGVYGYTF	once	TRBV6-5	-	TRBJ1-2
TGTGCTAGTGCCGGGACAGGGGTCGACGAGCAGTACTTC	CASAGTGVDEQYF	once	TRBV12-5	TRBD1	TRBJ2-7
TGTGCCTGGAGTGTGGGCCGTGAGCAGCTCTTC	CAWSVGREQLF	-	TRBV30	-	TRBJ2-1
TGTGCCAGCCGGAACAGCGGAGACACTGAAGCTTTCTTT	CASRNSGDTEAFF	-	TRBV2	-	TRBJ1-1
TGTGCCAGCAGTCTACAGGGATACACTGAAGCTTTCTTT	CASSLQGYTEAFF	-	TRBV6-1	-	TRBJ1-1
TGTGCAAGTCGCTTAGCGGCCCCGGGGGGCGGGAGGGGGTATGAGCAGTTCTTC	CASRLAAPGGGRGYEQFF	-	TRBV12-2	-	TRBJ2-1
TGTGCCAGCAGCTCCGGGGTCTACAATGAGCAGTTCTTC	CASSSGVYNEQFF	-	TRBV11-2	-	TRBJ2-1
TGTGCCAGCAGCACACGACAGGAGCCCACTGAAGCTTTCTTT	CASSTRQEPTEAFF	once	TRBV14	-	TRBJ1-1
TGTGCCAGCAGCTCAGGACAAGAAGAGACCCAGTACTTC	CASSSGQEETQYF	-	TRBV7-9	-	TRBJ2-5